The 11 T cell receptor beta chains given below trace back to one sample, sequenced in a study of blood T cell repertoires in COVID-19. Data came from immunoSEQ multiplex PCR; TCRdb stores just in-frame clones and leaves some out. This table holds approximately 190,000 clones, around 83% found once. Source material: PBMCs or T cells enriched from blood (not recorded which). These receptor sequences come from a woman in her 30s who had been exposed to COVID-19.

This clone occurred a few times. The genes are TRBV4-2 and TRBJ1-1; possible D gene TRBD1, 5 bases. The CDR3 consists of 13 residues. The V gene's germline CDR1 is LGHNA and CDR2 YNFKEQ. Deletions cut 1 base from V and 6 bases from J, with 9 bases between. The CDR3 DNA follows: TGTGCCAGCAGCCAAGCAGGGTTGCCTGAAGCTTTCTTT. This translates into CASSQAGLPEAFF.

This sequence joins TRBV19 and TRBJ1-5; a weak D match, TRBD1 (6 bases). V was clipped by 10 bases and J by 1 base, with 17 bases between them. The CDR3 contains 15 residues. Germline V gives CDR1 LNHDA, CDR2 SQIVND (reference sequence). The CDR3 DNA is TGTGCCACTGAGTTCTTCACAGGGAGCAATCAGCCCCAGCATTTT. Translating gives CATEFFTGSNQPQHF.

The chain combines TRBV4-1 with TRBJ1-2; no reliable D call. Germline CDR1 reads MGHRA; CDR2 reads YSYEKL. The CDR3 loop spans 16 amino acids. Trimming cost V 7 bases and J 8 bases, with 26 bases left between them. The CDR3 coding sequence is TGCGCCAGCAAAATCAGCAGCCTTCCACCGGGGAAAGGCTACACCTTC. It is translated as CASKISSLPPGKGYTF.

The J gene is TRBJ2-7, the V gene TRBV3-1 (or the pseudogene TRBV3-2); possible D gene TRBD2, 5 bases. V lost 6 bases, J lost 1 base, and 16 bases lay in between. The CDR3 covers 15 residues. Germline CDR1 is LGHDT and CDR2 is YNNKEL (reference sequence). This chain's CDR3 is CASSFRSGYSYEQYF. CDR3 DNA: TGTGCCAGCAGTTTCAGAAGCGGATATTCCTACGAGCAGTACTTC.

The chain combines TRBV29-1 with TRBJ1-2, with 9 bases identical to TRBD1. Germline loops: CDR1 SQVTM, CDR2 ANQGSEA. The CDR3 extends over 11 amino acids. V lost 7 bases and J lost 7; bases outside the gene matches: 4. CDR3 in amino acids: CSGTGEVGYTF. CDR3 DNA: TGCAGCGGGACAGGGGAGGTTGGCTACACCTTC.

The chain employs TRBV19 and TRBJ2-1, with no clear D. CDR1 is LNHDA and CDR2 is SQIVND in the germline V gene (reference sequence). Trimming stripped 3 bases from V and 1 base from J, with 13 bases between. The CDR3 is 16 amino acids. CDR3 bases: TGTGCCAGTAGTATCCTCGTTAGTATTTCCTACAATGAGCAGTTCTTC. Translated: CASSILVSISYNEQFF. The full variable domain, completed using reference TRBV19 and TRBJ2-1, is DGGITQSPKYLFRKEGQNVTLSCEQNLNHDAMYWYRQDPGQGLRLIYYSQIVNDFQKGDIAEGYSVSREKKESFPLTVTSAQKNPTAFYLCASSILVSISYNEQFFGPGTRLTVL.

J is TRBJ1-5 and V is TRBV9; weak D call: TRBD1 (6 bases). Germline V CDR1 and CDR2: SGDLS, YYNGEE. The CDR3 extends over 13 amino acids. V was trimmed by 3 bases and J by 2 bases, leaving 6 bases between them. CDR3 DNA sequence: TGTGCCAGCAGCGGGACAGGCAATCAGCCCCAGCATTTT. It translates to CASSGTGNQPQHF.

The chain links TRBV19 to TRBJ2-1; D perhaps matches TRBD2 (6 bases). The germline gives CDR1 LNHDA, CDR2 SQIVND (reference sequence). There are 15 residues in the CDR3. V dropped 4 bases and J dropped 8 bases, with 18 bases sitting between them. The CDR3 coding sequence is TGTGCCAGTAGTACTCGGACTACTCTTCAGGATGAGCAGTTCTTC. Residues: CASSTRTTLQDEQFF.

CDR3: CASTTTRSSGNTIYF. In DNA, the CDR3 is TGTGCCAGTACTACTACAAGGAGCTCTGGAAACACCATATATTTT. V gene TRBV2 combines with J gene TRBJ1-3; D is unresolved. Germline V gene sequence: CDR1 SNHLY, CDR2 FYNNEI. Trimming stripped 9 bases from V and 0 bases from J, with 15 bases between. The length of the CDR3 is 15 residues.

This clone was seen only once. This chain uses TRBV5-1 with TRBJ2-1; D is unresolved. Trimming left V 2 bases short and J 6 bases short, with 18 bases between. Germline V lookup: CDR1 SGHRS, CDR2 YFSETQ. The CDR3 spans 16 residues. The CDR3 sequence is CASSLAGGVVVNEQFF. In nucleotides, the CDR3 is TGCGCCAGCAGCTTAGCCGGTGGTGTGGTTGTCAATGAGCAGTTCTTC.

This rearrangement joins TRBV15 to TRBJ2-5; 7 bases agree with TRBD1. Trimming at V came to 5 bases and at J to 3 bases, leaving 3 bases not matched to a gene. The CDR3 sequence is 13 residues long. CDR1 is LNHNV, CDR2 YYDKDF, per germline (reference sequence). CDR3 sequence (DNA): TGTGCCACCAGCCAGGGGGTAAAAGAGACCCAGTACTTC. Translated: CATSQGVKETQYF.